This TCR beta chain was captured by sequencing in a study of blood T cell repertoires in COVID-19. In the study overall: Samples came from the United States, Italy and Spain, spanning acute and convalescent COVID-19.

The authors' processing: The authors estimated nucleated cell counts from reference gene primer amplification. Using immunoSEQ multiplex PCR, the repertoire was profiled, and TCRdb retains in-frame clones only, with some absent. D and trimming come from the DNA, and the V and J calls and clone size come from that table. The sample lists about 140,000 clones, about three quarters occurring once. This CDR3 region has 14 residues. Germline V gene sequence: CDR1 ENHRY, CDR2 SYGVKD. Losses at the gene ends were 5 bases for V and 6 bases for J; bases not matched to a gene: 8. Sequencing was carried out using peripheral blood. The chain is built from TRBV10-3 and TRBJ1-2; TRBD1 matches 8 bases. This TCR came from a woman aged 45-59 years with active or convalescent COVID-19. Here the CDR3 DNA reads TGTGCCATCAGTCCCGAGACAGGGGTTCATGGCTACACCTTC. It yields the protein CAISPETGVHGYTF.